This entry is about one TCR beta chain. A process of 5'RACE template switching, which added a universal primer site and UMIs, was used to make TCR cDNA. MiXCR, applied by TCRdb to the 5' RACE reads, yields one record per CDR3 protein. Among around 320,000 distinct CDR3 sequences listed, less than 9.5% were seen once. The data are from a study of T cells after yellow fever vaccination. J gave up 3 bases and V 4 bases, and 3 bases lay outside the gene matches. This CDR3 is built from 14 residues. The germline CDR1 and CDR2 sequences are SGHTA and FQGNSA. The chain has TRBV7-2 and TRBJ2-4; 7 bases are shared with TRBD1. Specimen: CD4+ T cells sorted from PBMCs, collected 5 days after the yellow fever booster vaccination. The source is a man between 18 and 35 years old who received the YFV17D yellow fever vaccine. The CDR3 is CASSSGTVKNIQYF. The CDR3 region has the DNA TGTGCCAGCAGCTCCGGGACAGTCAAAAACATTCAGTACTTC.